This TCR beta chain emerged from a study of Graves' ophthalmopathy and Graves' hyperthyroidism. Scientists amplified the TCR beta CDR3 regions from RNA transcripts. Investigators did first-round RT-PCR with HTBI primers, then second-round multiplex PCR. TCRdb recomputed calls from the multiplex PCR reads with MiXCR, one row per CDR3 protein. The sample shows some 750,000 distinct CDR3 sequences, 40% of them seen only once. Findings of the study overall: In predicting ophthalmopathy progression, the model reached nearly 71% sensitivity and 72% to 85% specificity. Most expanded clonotypes in thyroid above 0.001 frequency also showed up in blood.

About this clonotype itself: Antigen specificity is unknown.

This clonotype was sampled from an adult man with Graves' ophthalmopathy. The specimen sequenced was peripheral blood.

The CDR3 loop is CASSLEGSGTSGRGRETQYF. The CDR3 DNA is TGTGCCAGCAGCTTAGAGGGATCCGGGACTAGCGGGAGAGGTCGAGAGACCCAGTACTTC. The chain links TRBV7-9 to TRBJ2-5; 14 bases are a match to TRBD2. The CDR3 contains 20 residues. The trim removed 1 base at V and 4 bases at J, leaving 14 bases unmatched. Germline V gene lookup returns CDR1 SEHNR and CDR2 FQNEAQ (reference sequence).